Reported below is one T cell receptor (beta chain). Its antigen is not identified. The source of the sample is a study of PD-1 blockade in classical Hodgkin lymphoma. Findings of the study overall: Prior to therapy, complete responders displayed diversity much like that of newly diagnosed patients.

This table comes from immunoSEQ multiplex PCR, and its TCRdb copy is limited to in-frame clones, with some not included. The sample records about 41,000 clones, 76% being singletons. Each patient experienced a relapse that followed autologous stem cell transplantation, and brentuximab vedotin exposure varied. The origin of this receptor is a human donor with classical Hodgkin lymphoma. The sample was peripheral blood mononuclear cells (PBMCs), taken at baseline.

CDR3 residues: CASSLGASGVETQYF. The CDR3 DNA sequence: TGTGCCAGCAGCTTAGGGGCTAGCGGGGTTGAGACCCAGTACTTC. V and J are TRBV7-2 and TRBJ2-5; 9 bases match TRBD2. The CDR3 is 15 amino acids. The ends lost 1 base at V and 5 bases at J; junction bases unmatched: 5. The germline V gene has CDR1 SGHTA and CDR2 FQGNSA.